Here is one T cell receptor beta chain with its context. V lost 5 bases and J lost 4; bases outside the gene matches: 9. CDR3 length: 16 residues. Germline values: CDR1 SGHVS, CDR2 FQNEAQ. The data belong to a study of blood T cell repertoires in COVID-19. Looking at the study overall: Samples of COVID-19 (acute and convalescent) were obtained from the United States, Italy and Spain. T cells, B-cell-depleted T cells, or PBMCs supplied cDNA or gDNA.

Original methodology: Amplifying reference gene primers gave estimates of nucleated cell counts. This table comes from immunoSEQ multiplex PCR, and its TCRdb copy is limited to in-frame clones, with some not included. V and J calls and clone size are those listed in that table; D and trimming were worked out from the DNA. The data hold around 230,000 clones, with roughly 87% observed a single time. The V and J genes are TRBV7-8 and TRBJ1-5, with 9 positions matching TRBD1. This TCR was recovered from a man in his 60s who had recovered from COVID-19. The sequenced material came from peripheral blood. CDR3 residues: CASSKEYGTGNQPQHF. CDR3 DNA: TGTGCCAGCAGCAAAGAATACGGGACAGGGAATCAGCCCCAGCATTTT.